This T cell receptor beta chain is drawn from a study of cytomegalovirus exposure and HLA in healthy donors. Study details: It was reported in a later analysis that the 120 validation repertoires used the same platform as the approximately 620 first-cohort repertoires. Study results and limitations: Both high specificity and high sensitivity reportedly marked the classifier's diagnosis of cytomegalovirus status.

On this clone itself: The antigen remains undetermined.

Clones were sequenced by immunoSEQ multiplex PCR, and TCRdb holds only the in-frame ones, with some missing. Among 230,000 or so clones listed, about 90% were seen once. V was cut by 4 bases and J by 13 bases, with 18 bases left in between. Germline V gene lookup returns CDR1 SGHDT and CDR2 YYEEEE. The length of the CDR3 is 13 residues. This clonotype was sampled from a woman younger than 35 in good health and CMV-seronegative. The V and J genes are TRBV5-6 and TRBJ2-1, with a tentative D call TRBD2 (5 bases). The source material was PBMCs. This chain's CDR3 is CASSKPLLGAQFF. The CDR3 bases are TGTGCCAGCAGCAAACCACTACTAGGCGCTCAGTTCTTC.